The 28 T cell receptor beta chains below all came from one sample that was sequenced in a study of early T cells in non-severe SARS-CoV-2 infection. In TCRdb, the 5' RACE reads were re-called with MiXCR into one record per CDR3 protein. Of tens of thousands of distinct CDR3 sequences in the sample, approximately 10% are singletons; the top ten hold more than 3%. This specimen consisted of whole blood, obtained at baseline. Source of these receptors: an adult who was a healthcare worker with PCR-confirmed SARS-CoV-2 infection or an uninfected control (not recorded which).

This clonotype was recorded many times. CDR3 region: CASRELTAFYNEQFF. The CDR3 coding sequence is TGTGCCAGCAGGGAGCTGACGGCCTTCTACAATGAGCAGTTCTTC. V usage is TRBV11-2 and J usage is TRBJ2-1, with unresolved D. This CDR3 spans 15 amino acids. CDR1 is SGHAT and CDR2 is FQNNGV in the germline V gene. Trimming cost V 6 bases and J 3 bases, with 15 bases left between them.

This clonotype has a handful of counts. The V gene is TRBV18, the J gene TRBJ2-5; perhaps TRBD1 as D (7 bases). The germline V gene has CDR1 KGHSH and CDR2 LQKENI. V dropped 3 bases and J dropped 5 bases, with 10 bases sitting between them. The CDR3 spans 13 residues. The CDR3 is CASSPSGGETQYF. For the CDR3, the DNA is TGTGCCAGCTCACCGTCAGGGGGGGAGACCCAGTACTTC.

This clonotype has only a few counts. V and J are TRBV7-6 and TRBJ1-6; the match to TRBD1 covers 8 bases. The J segment lost 9 bases and the V segment lost 0 bases, leaving 4 bases of the junction unmatched. This CDR3 has 15 residues. Per germline, CDR1 SGHVS and CDR2 FNYEAQ. The CDR3: CASSLARGLASPLHF. CDR3 nucleotides: TGTGCCAGCAGCTTAGCCAGGGGGCTCGCTTCACCCCTCCACTTT.

This clonotype turned up a few times. In DNA, the CDR3 is TGTGCCAGTAGTATAGAACGAGGAACTAACTATGGCTACACCTTC. This encodes CASSIERGTNYGYTF. The rearrangement links TRBV19 to TRBJ1-2; no reliable D call. Germline V gives CDR1 LNHDA, CDR2 SQIVND (reference sequence). The CDR3 runs to 15 residues. V shed 0 bases and J shed 0 bases, with 8 bases lying between them.

The chain employs TRBV19 and TRBJ2-5; 7 bases align to TRBD1. The CDR3 contains 13 residues. Germline assignment: CDR1 LNHDA and CDR2 SQIVND (reference sequence). V was pared by 6 bases and J by 2 bases, with 3 bases of the junction left unmatched. The CDR3 loop is CASRARGQETQYF. The CDR3 DNA is TGTGCCAGTAGGGCCAGGGGGCAAGAGACCCAGTACTTC.

This clonotype turned up a few times. The V gene is TRBV5-4, the J gene TRBJ2-1; 7 bases are a match to TRBD2. The junction had 13 bases not matched to a gene; V was cut back by 0 bases and J by 7 bases. Germline V lookup: CDR1 SGHNT, CDR2 YYREEE (reference sequence). The CDR3 is made up of 17 amino acids. The CDR3 nucleotides are TGTGCCAGCAGCTTGGTGTTAGGGTCTAGCGGATCAAATGAGCAGTTCTTC. Amino acids: CASSLVLGSSGSNEQFF.

This clonotype was seen ten or more times. V is TRBV20-1 and J is TRBJ2-7; D is ambiguous. CDR1 is DFQATT and CDR2 is SNEGSKA in the germline V gene (reference sequence). Trimming pared 1 base from V and 0 bases from J, leaving 10 bases between. This CDR3 comprises 14 residues. DNA of the CDR3: TGCAGTGCTAGAGCCCGGACGGGCTCCTACGAGCAGTACTTC. Its translation: CSARARTGSYEQYF.

There are many counts of this clonotype. The chain carries TRBV10-3 and TRBJ2-2; TRBD2 is a possible D gene (6 bases). This CDR3 is 14 amino acids long. Germline values: CDR1 ENHRY, CDR2 SYGVKD. Trimming took off 3 bases at V and 6 bases at J, with 11 bases between the two ends. The CDR3: CAISDGSSAGELFF. DNA for the CDR3: TGTGCCATCAGTGACGGGAGTTCGGCCGGGGAGCTGTTTTTT.

This clonotype has only a few counts. CDR3 DNA: TGTGCCAGCAGCCCGTCTGGTTTGGGGAACACTGAAGCTTTCTTT. Protein: CASSPSGLGNTEAFF. V usage is TRBV7-9 and J usage is TRBJ1-1, with unresolved D. In germline, CDR1 is SEHNR, CDR2 FQNEAQ (reference sequence). Trimming shortened V by 5 bases and J by 1 base, and 14 bases separated the two germline ends. The CDR3 loop spans 15 amino acids.

This clonotype has a handful of counts. This chain uses TRBV5-1 with TRBJ2-7, with a tentative D call TRBD2 (5 bases). Trimming pared 3 bases from V and 2 bases from J, leaving 9 bases between. Germline-derived CDR1 and CDR2 are SGHRS and YFSETQ. There are 13 residues in the CDR3. CDR3 loop: CASSSGYAYEQYF. The CDR3 region has the DNA TGCGCCAGCAGCTCGGGGTATGCCTACGAGCAGTACTTC.

The chain uses TRBV7-9 and TRBJ2-2; 7 bases are shared with TRBD1. After removal of 4 bases from V and 0 bases from J, the junction contained 2 bases not matched to a gene. This CDR3 has 15 residues. Germline V lookup: CDR1 SEHNR, CDR2 FQNEAQ (reference sequence). The chain's CDR3 is CASSWDSPNTGELFF. In DNA form, the CDR3 reads TGTGCCAGCAGCTGGGACAGTCCGAACACCGGGGAGCTGTTTTTT. Variable domain in full (rest from reference TRBV7-9 and TRBJ2-2): DTGVSQNPRHKITKRGQNVTFRCDPISEHNRLYWYRQTLGQGPEFLTYFQNEAQLEKSRLLSDRFSAERPKGSFSTLEIQRTEQGDSAMYLCASSWDSPNTGELFFGEGSRLTVL.

This clonotype has a count of ten or more. The rearrangement joins TRBV6-5 to TRBJ2-2, with D perhaps matching TRBD2 (6 bases). CDR1 and CDR2 from the germline V gene are MNHEY and SVGAGI. V lost 4 bases and J 0 bases, leaving 12 bases between the germline ends. There are 16 residues in the CDR3. The CDR3 nucleotides read TGTGCCAGCAGTTCATATAGCGGACCGAACACCGGGGAGCTGTTTTTT. This translates into CASSSYSGPNTGELFF.

This sequence joins TRBV24-1 and TRBJ1-5; no reliable D call. The CDR3 loop spans 11 amino acids. The V and J ends lost 2 bases and 6 bases respectively, with 1 base between them. From germline, CDR1 is KGHDR and CDR2 SFDVKD. CDR3: CATSDCQPQHF. CDR3 in DNA: TGTGCCACCAGTGATTGTCAGCCCCAGCATTTT.

Many counts were recorded for this clonotype. This chain links TRBV5-6 with TRBJ2-3; D remains ambiguous. The germline V gene encodes CDR1 SGHDT and CDR2 YYEEEE. The CDR3 extends over 13 amino acids. Trimming removed 3 bases at V and 0 bases at J, with 5 bases between. CDR3 in DNA: TGTGCCAGCAGCTCGTATAGCACAGATACGCAGTATTTT. Translating gives CASSSYSTDTQYF.

This clonotype was picked up many times. CDR3 protein: CASSLAGQMNTEAFF. The CDR3 bases are TGTGCCAGCAGCTTAGCTGGACAGATGAACACTGAAGCTTTCTTT. The chain employs TRBV7-9 and TRBJ1-1, with D maybe TRBD1 (6 bases). The length of the CDR3 is 15 residues. V dropped 0 bases and J dropped 0 bases, with 8 bases sitting between them. The germline CDR1 and CDR2 sequences are SEHNR and FQNEAQ (reference sequence). Based on the CDR3 plus reference TRBV7-9 and TRBJ1-1, the full variable domain is DTGVSQNPRHKITKRGQNVTFRCDPISEHNRLYWYRQTLGQGPEFLTYFQNEAQLEKSRLLSDRFSAERPKGSFSTLEIQRTEQGDSAMYLCASSLAGQMNTEAFFGQGTRLTVV.

V and J are TRBV27 and TRBJ2-3; D may be TRBD2 (6 bases). This CDR3 contains 13 residues. Germline CDR1 and CDR2: MNHEY and SMNVEV (reference sequence). V dropped 3 bases and J dropped 7 bases, with 11 bases sitting between them. CDR3: CASSFWGLNTQYF. CDR3 bases: TGTGCCAGCAGTTTTTGGGGACTCAATACGCAGTATTTT.

The sample holds many counts of this clonotype. This chain connects TRBV7-8 to TRBJ1-1, with a tentative D call TRBD1 (6 bases). V shed 5 bases and J shed 3 bases, with 16 bases lying between them. The CDR3 consists of 15 residues. Germline V gene data show CDR1 as SGHVS and CDR2 as FQNEAQ. The CDR3 loop is CASSPYDRSHTEAFF. DNA of the CDR3: TGTGCCAGCAGCCCATACGACAGGTCGCACACTGAAGCTTTCTTT.

This clonotype has a count of ten or more. V and J are TRBV12-3 or TRBV12-4 and TRBJ2-3; D is ambiguous. The CDR3 totals 14 residues. Trimming took 1 base from V and 2 from J, leaving 7 bases between them. The CDR3 reads CASSLGRTTDTQYF. CDR3 nucleotides: TGTGCCAGCAGTTTAGGGCGAACCACAGATACGCAGTATTTT.

Ten or more counts support this clonotype. V usage is TRBV12-3 or TRBV12-4 and J usage is TRBJ2-7; 13 bases match TRBD2. V trimming: 5 bases; J trimming: 5 bases; junction bases outside the gene matches: 6. The CDR3 is 15 residues long. CDR3 sequence reads: CASSPWTSGRDEQYF. In DNA, the CDR3 is TGTGCCAGCAGTCCATGGACTAGCGGGAGAGACGAGCAGTACTTC.

This clonotype was counted many times. The rearrangement links TRBV6-2 or TRBV6-3 to TRBJ1-1, with D tentatively TRBD1 (5 bases). There are 12 residues in the CDR3. V was pared by 5 bases and J by 12 bases, with 16 bases between. The germline CDR1 and CDR2 sequences are MNHEY and SVGEGT. The CDR3 spells CASSNPGFRSFF. CDR3 DNA sequence: TGTGCCAGCAGTAACCCAGGGTTTAGGTCTTTCTTT.

In its sample, this clonotype was seen a few times. V usage is TRBV20-1 and J usage is TRBJ2-1; D is uncertain. The CDR3 extends over 16 amino acids. Germline lookup yields CDR1 DFQATT and CDR2 SNEGSKA (reference sequence). The CDR3 DNA is TGCAGCTCGAAAGTCTCTAGGGCCTACCGCTACAATGAGCAGTTCTTC. Its translation is CSSKVSRAYRYNEQFF.

This clonotype was observed at least ten times. CDR3 protein: CASSGGWGPDTQYF. For the CDR3, the DNA is TGTGCCAGCAGCGGTGGTTGGGGCCCAGATACGCAGTATTTT. This chain uses TRBV27 with TRBJ2-3; possibly TRBD1 for D (5 bases). V dropped 6 bases and J dropped 4 bases, with 14 bases sitting between them. Germline lookup yields CDR1 MNHEY and CDR2 SMNVEV (reference sequence). The CDR3 runs to 14 residues.

This clonotype turned up a few times. The J gene is TRBJ2-4, the V gene TRBV18, with 12 bases aligning to TRBD2. The CDR3 sequence is 19 residues long. The trim removed 6 bases at V and 0 bases at J, leaving 12 bases unmatched. CDR1 and CDR2 (germline): KGHSH, LQKENI. The CDR3: CASSSAGLAGTAAKNIQYF. CDR3 bases: TGTGCCAGCTCGTCTGCTGGACTAGCGGGAACCGCAGCCAAAAACATTCAGTACTTC.

The V and J genes are TRBV7-6 and TRBJ1-1, with D perhaps TRBD1 (6 bases). The ends were cut back, 5 bases at V and 6 bases at J, with 19 bases in the middle. The CDR3 spans 15 residues. Germline V CDR1 and CDR2: SGHVS, FNYEAQ. CDR3 residues: CASSPRGSGGSEAFF. Here the CDR3 DNA reads TGTGCCAGCAGCCCGAGGGGGAGCGGCGGGTCTGAAGCTTTCTTT.

In this sample, this clonotype turned up many times. The rearrangement joins TRBV15 to TRBJ2-7, with D possibly matching TRBD2 (5 bases). Germline lookup yields CDR1 LNHNV and CDR2 YYDKDF (reference sequence). This CDR3 contains 15 residues. V shed 1 base and J shed 0 bases, with 10 bases lying between them. The CDR3 loop is CATSRGSGSSYEQYF. DNA of the CDR3: TGTGCCACCAGCAGAGGGTCGGGGAGCTCCTACGAGCAGTACTTC.

The chain has TRBV7-9 and TRBJ2-1; 10 nucleotides align to TRBD2. V shed 1 base and J 5 bases; nucleotides not matched to a gene: 5. The CDR3 loop spans 16 amino acids. The germline V gene encodes CDR1 SEHNR and CDR2 FQNEAQ (reference sequence). The DNA for the CDR3 is TGTGCCAGCAGCTTAGGCCCGAGCGGGAGGGACAATGAGCAGTTCTTC. It codes for CASSLGPSGRDNEQFF.

This clonotype has a handful of counts. The chain couples TRBV7-8 to TRBJ2-3; D unclear. Trimming took off 2 bases at V and 0 bases at J, with 9 bases between the two ends. Germline V lookup: CDR1 SGHVS, CDR2 FQNEAQ. CDR3 size: 15 residues. The CDR3 DNA reads as TGTGCCAGCAGCTTACAAGGCCACAGCACAGATACGCAGTATTTT. It encodes CASSLQGHSTDTQYF.

This clonotype was observed a few times. The chain has TRBV27 and TRBJ1-5, with D tentatively TRBD1 (6 bases). This CDR3 has 13 amino acids. V was trimmed by 3 bases and J by 8 bases, leaving 11 bases between them. CDR1 is MNHEY and CDR2 is SMNVEV in the germline V gene (reference sequence). This CDR3 is CASSFRGVEPQHF. The CDR3 region has the DNA TGTGCCAGCAGTTTCAGGGGTGTGGAGCCCCAGCATTTT.